These 23 T cell receptor beta chains originate from one sample sequenced in a study of CD8 T cells in ankylosing spondylitis. TCRdb redid the calling of the 5' RACE reads with MiXCR, one entry per CDR3 protein. The data contain some 130,000 distinct CDR3 sequences, 5.5% to 7.5% of them singletons. The sample consisted of blood, either unsorted or a sorted T cell fraction (not recorded which). The origin of the receptors is a female donor with ankylosing spondylitis or in good health (not recorded which).

Ten or more counts support this clonotype. This sequence joins TRBV20-1 and TRBJ1-6, with D possibly TRBD1 on 5 matching bases. The CDR3 is 14 amino acids. The ends were cut back, 1 base at V and 4 bases at J, with 8 bases in the middle. Germline values: CDR1 DFQATT, CDR2 SNEGSKA (reference sequence). The CDR3 nucleotides read TGCAGTGCTAGAGTGGAGGGGTATAATTCACCCCTCCACTTT. This translates into CSARVEGYNSPLHF.

This clonotype was counted at least ten times. This chain's CDR3 is CASSLKQAGGNTQYF. Here the CDR3 DNA reads TGCGCCAGCAGCTTGAAGCAGGCCGGGGGAAACACGCAGTATTTT. This chain connects TRBV5-1 to TRBJ2-3; perhaps TRBD2 as D (6 bases). Trimming removed 1 base at V and 9 bases at J, with 18 bases between. This CDR3 region has 15 residues. Germline lookup yields CDR1 SGHRS and CDR2 YFSETQ.

This clonotype was counted at least ten times. CDR3 coding DNA: TGCGCCAGCAGTCCCGGGGGGGGCGCACCTAATGAAAAACTGTTTTTT. It specifies CASSPGGGAPNEKLFF. The genes are TRBV5-1 and TRBJ1-4; tentatively, D is TRBD1 (6 bases). Germline assignment: CDR1 SGHRS and CDR2 YFSETQ. The CDR3 has 16 residues. V was pared by 5 bases and J by 3 bases, with 17 bases between.

This clonotype was seen only a few times. V and J are TRBV7-3 and TRBJ2-1; D is uncertain. The germline V gene encodes CDR1 SGHTA and CDR2 FQGTGA. V lost 4 bases and J 0 bases, leaving 19 bases between the germline ends. The CDR3 runs 18 residues. Here the CDR3 reads CASSSPESEMSSYNEQFF. Written as DNA, the CDR3 is TGTGCCAGCAGCTCCCCGGAGTCGGAGATGAGCTCCTACAATGAGCAGTTCTTC.

This clonotype was seen many times. This CDR3 is CSANFFATNEKLFF. CDR3 DNA sequence: TGCAGTGCTAACTTCTTTGCAACTAATGAAAAACTGTTTTTT. The chain links TRBV20-1 to TRBJ1-4; D gene ambiguous. From germline, CDR1 is DFQATT and CDR2 SNEGSKA (reference sequence). This CDR3 comprises 14 residues. Trimming left V 4 bases short and J 0 bases short, with 9 bases between.

This clonotype was observed many times. The V call is TRBV28, the J call TRBJ2-2; D tentatively fits TRBD1 or TRBD2 (5 bases each). V dropped 5 bases and J dropped 2 bases, with 12 bases sitting between them. Germline V gene lookup returns CDR1 MDHEN and CDR2 SYDVKM. This CDR3 contains 15 residues. CDR3 sequence (DNA): TGTGCCAGCAGTATGACTGGGGGTAACACCGGGGAGCTGTTTTTT. The encoded protein is CASSMTGGNTGELFF.

The CDR3 region is CSVDGTGGSSYEQYF. The CDR3 nucleotides read TGCAGCGTTGATGGGACAGGAGGAAGCTCCTACGAGCAGTACTTC. The chain uses TRBV29-1 and TRBJ2-7; 8 bases line up with TRBD1. With 3 bases clipped from V and 0 bases from J, the junction kept 7 bases outside the gene matches. The CDR3 is 15 amino acids. Germline lookup yields CDR1 SQVTM and CDR2 ANQGSEA.

The chain combines TRBV30 with TRBJ2-7; 10 bases are a match to TRBD1. Germline V gene sequence: CDR1 GTSNPN, CDR2 SVGIG (reference sequence). This CDR3 is 15 amino acids long. Unmatched junction bases numbered 10, after V lost 1 base and J lost 7 bases. The CDR3: CAWSGGQGSFLEQYF. CDR3 DNA sequence: TGTGCCTGGAGTGGGGGACAGGGGTCATTCTTAGAGCAGTACTTC.

This clonotype was observed at least ten times. This rearrangement joins TRBV9 to TRBJ2-5; D uncertain. Trimming cost V 4 bases and J 2 bases, with 12 bases left between them. This CDR3 has 14 amino acids. Germline V gives CDR1 SGDLS, CDR2 YYNGEE. The CDR3 is CASSPPAKQETQYF. CDR3 DNA sequence: TGTGCCAGCAGCCCACCGGCTAAACAAGAGACCCAGTACTTC.

Regarding this clonotype: The germline gene is not matched at one end of the junction; a read error may be the cause. The V gene is TRBV5-4, the J gene TRBJ1-5, with D possibly TRBD1 on 5 matching bases. The CDR3 has 19 residues. CDR1 is SGHNT, CDR2 YYREEE, per germline (reference sequence). CDR3 coding DNA: TGTGCCAGCAGTTTGAACTCCGGCCCGGGGGATTATAGCAATCGGCCCCAGCATTTT. The encoded protein is CASSLNSGPGDYSNRPQHF. Complete variable domain (other parts from reference TRBV5-4 and TRBJ1-5): ETGVTQSPTHLIKTRGQQVTLRCSSQSGHNTVSWYQQALGQGPQFIFQYYREEENGRGNFPPRFSGLQFPNYSSELNVNALELDDSALYLCASSLNSGPGDYSNRPQHFGDGTRLSIL.

This clonotype has ten or more counts. The rearrangement links TRBV5-5 to TRBJ2-2, with D tentatively TRBD1 (6 bases). Germline V lookup: CDR1 SGHKS, CDR2 YYEKEE (reference sequence). V was pared by 3 bases and J by 1 base, with 13 bases between. There are 16 residues in the CDR3. This chain's CDR3 is CASSWAGTLNTGELFF. The CDR3, as DNA: TGTGCCAGCAGCTGGGCCGGGACACTGAACACCGGGGAGCTGTTTTTT. The full variable domain, in which reference TRBV5-5 and TRBJ2-2 provide the parts outside the CDR3, is DAGVTQSPTHLIKTRGQQVTLRCSPISGHKSVSWYQQVLGQGPQFIFQYYEKEERGRGNFPDRFSARQFPNYSSELNVNALLLGDSALYLCASSWAGTLNTGELFFGEGSRLTVL.

The sample holds many counts of this clonotype. The chain combines TRBV20-1 with TRBJ1-2, with D tentatively TRBD1 (5 bases). V lost 5 bases and J lost 4, with 17 bases in between. This CDR3 is 14 amino acids long. The germline V gene has CDR1 DFQATT and CDR2 SNEGSKA (reference sequence). CDR3 nucleotides: TGCAGTGCTCGTCAAACCGGGGGATCCTATGGCTACACCTTC. This codes for CSARQTGGSYGYTF.

This clonotype showed up many times. V usage is TRBV29-1 and J usage is TRBJ2-3; 8 bases fit TRBD2. Germline V gene sequence: CDR1 SQVTM, CDR2 ANQGSEA. Losses at the gene ends were 2 bases for V and 6 bases for J; bases not matched to a gene: 13. This CDR3 spans 16 amino acids. The CDR3 nucleotides are TGCAGCGTTGAACTGGCGGGGGGATCCAGGCTCGATACGCAGTATTTT. It translates to CSVELAGGSRLDTQYF.

This clonotype was detected many times. V is TRBV7-2 and J is TRBJ1-2, with D maybe TRBD1 (5 bases). Germline V gene sequence: CDR1 SGHTA, CDR2 FQGNSA. Trimming stripped 5 bases from V and 8 bases from J, with 18 bases between. There are 14 residues in the CDR3. The CDR3 bases are TGTGCCAGCAGCCTAGGACCGGACAAATGGGGCTACACCTTC. Protein sequence: CASSLGPDKWGYTF.

This clonotype was recorded at least ten times. The CDR3 coding sequence is TGTGCCAGCAGCTCCCCTCGTAGCACTGAAGCTTTCTTT. Translating gives CASSSPRSTEAFF. This sequence joins TRBV4-2 and TRBJ1-1, with unresolved D. The CDR3 loop spans 13 amino acids. V lost 5 bases and J lost 4, with 11 bases in between. CDR1 and CDR2 (germline): LGHNA, YNFKEQ.

The sample holds many counts of this clonotype. The rearrangement links TRBV7-9 to TRBJ2-1, with 9 bases lining up with TRBD1. The CDR3 contains 15 residues. Losses at the gene ends were 2 bases for V and 3 bases for J; bases not matched to a gene: 2. Germline CDR1 SEHNR, CDR2 FQNEAQ (reference sequence). Written as DNA, the CDR3 is TGTGCCAGCAGCTTAAGGGACAGGGACTACAATGAGCAGTTCTTC. It encodes CASSLRDRDYNEQFF. Full variable domain (remainder filled in from reference TRBV7-9 and TRBJ2-1): DTGVSQNPRHKITKRGQNVTFRCDPISEHNRLYWYRQTLGQGPEFLTYFQNEAQLEKSRLLSDRFSAERPKGSFSTLEIQRTEQGDSAMYLCASSLRDRDYNEQFFGPGTRLTVL.

This clonotype has ten or more counts. The chain employs TRBV9 and TRBJ2-2; D unclear. V was cut by 3 bases and J by 7 bases, with 13 bases left in between. Germline CDR1 and CDR2: SGDLS and YYNGEE. This CDR3 region has 14 residues. CDR3 loop: CASSAAPQVGELFF. DNA of the CDR3: TGTGCCAGCAGCGCAGCTCCGCAGGTCGGGGAGCTGTTTTTT.

This rearrangement joins TRBV9 to TRBJ1-1; D is possibly TRBD1 (5 bases). Trimming took 8 bases from V and 7 from J, leaving 18 bases between them. The CDR3 extends over 13 amino acids. The germline V gene has CDR1 SGDLS and CDR2 YYNGEE. Here the CDR3 DNA reads TGTGCCAGTAGCCTCCGGGACGGCTATGAAGCTTTCTTT. The encoded protein is CASSLRDGYEAFF.

This clonotype has at least ten counts. The chain is built from TRBV6-1 and TRBJ1-3; TRBD1 is a possible D gene (5 bases). The V gene lost 7 bases and the J gene lost 0 bases, with 22 bases spanning the gap. Per the germline V gene, CDR1 is MNHNS and CDR2 is SASEGT. This CDR3 is 18 amino acids long. CDR3 nucleotide sequence: TGTGCCAGCACCCCACCGGTGGGGGGGTCTAACTCTGGAAACACCATATATTTT. It is translated as CASTPPVGGSNSGNTIYF.

In this sample, this clonotype turned up many times. This chain links TRBV27 with TRBJ2-5, with D tentatively TRBD2 (5 bases). The germline V and J ends were trimmed by 5 bases and 5 bases, with 12 bases remaining between them. The germline gives CDR1 MNHEY, CDR2 SMNVEV (reference sequence). The CDR3 consists of 13 residues. CDR3 coding DNA: TGTGCCAGCAGTGCCGGACTCTGGGAGACCCAGTACTTC. Amino acid sequence: CASSAGLWETQYF.

This sequence joins TRBV6-5 and TRBJ2-7; 10 nucleotides match TRBD1. The CDR3 spans 13 residues. After removal of 7 bases from V and 4 bases from J, the junction contained 4 bases not matched to a gene. The germline V gene has CDR1 MNHEY and CDR2 SVGAGI. The CDR3 here is CASNGQGEYEQYF. The CDR3 DNA is TGTGCCAGCAATGGACAGGGGGAATACGAGCAGTACTTC.

In its sample, this clonotype was seen many times. This chain joins TRBV27 and TRBJ1-1, with D tentatively TRBD1 (5 bases). V was clipped by 1 base and J by 5 bases, with 11 bases between them. Germline V gives CDR1 MNHEY, CDR2 SMNVEV (reference sequence). This CDR3 spans 14 amino acids. The CDR3: CASSLFGGGTEAFF. CDR3 in DNA: TGTGCCAGCAGTTTATTTGGGGGTGGGACTGAAGCTTTCTTT.

This clonotype was seen repeatedly, ten times or more. The rearrangement links TRBV7-3 to TRBJ1-1; D gene uncertain. The CDR3 runs to 12 residues. Germline CDR1 reads SGHTA; CDR2 reads FQGTGA. Trimming cost V 3 bases and J 12 bases, with 14 bases left between them. The chain's CDR3 is CASSFPGLLPFF. CDR3 sequence (DNA): TGTGCCAGCAGCTTCCCCGGGTTGCTTCCTTTCTTT.